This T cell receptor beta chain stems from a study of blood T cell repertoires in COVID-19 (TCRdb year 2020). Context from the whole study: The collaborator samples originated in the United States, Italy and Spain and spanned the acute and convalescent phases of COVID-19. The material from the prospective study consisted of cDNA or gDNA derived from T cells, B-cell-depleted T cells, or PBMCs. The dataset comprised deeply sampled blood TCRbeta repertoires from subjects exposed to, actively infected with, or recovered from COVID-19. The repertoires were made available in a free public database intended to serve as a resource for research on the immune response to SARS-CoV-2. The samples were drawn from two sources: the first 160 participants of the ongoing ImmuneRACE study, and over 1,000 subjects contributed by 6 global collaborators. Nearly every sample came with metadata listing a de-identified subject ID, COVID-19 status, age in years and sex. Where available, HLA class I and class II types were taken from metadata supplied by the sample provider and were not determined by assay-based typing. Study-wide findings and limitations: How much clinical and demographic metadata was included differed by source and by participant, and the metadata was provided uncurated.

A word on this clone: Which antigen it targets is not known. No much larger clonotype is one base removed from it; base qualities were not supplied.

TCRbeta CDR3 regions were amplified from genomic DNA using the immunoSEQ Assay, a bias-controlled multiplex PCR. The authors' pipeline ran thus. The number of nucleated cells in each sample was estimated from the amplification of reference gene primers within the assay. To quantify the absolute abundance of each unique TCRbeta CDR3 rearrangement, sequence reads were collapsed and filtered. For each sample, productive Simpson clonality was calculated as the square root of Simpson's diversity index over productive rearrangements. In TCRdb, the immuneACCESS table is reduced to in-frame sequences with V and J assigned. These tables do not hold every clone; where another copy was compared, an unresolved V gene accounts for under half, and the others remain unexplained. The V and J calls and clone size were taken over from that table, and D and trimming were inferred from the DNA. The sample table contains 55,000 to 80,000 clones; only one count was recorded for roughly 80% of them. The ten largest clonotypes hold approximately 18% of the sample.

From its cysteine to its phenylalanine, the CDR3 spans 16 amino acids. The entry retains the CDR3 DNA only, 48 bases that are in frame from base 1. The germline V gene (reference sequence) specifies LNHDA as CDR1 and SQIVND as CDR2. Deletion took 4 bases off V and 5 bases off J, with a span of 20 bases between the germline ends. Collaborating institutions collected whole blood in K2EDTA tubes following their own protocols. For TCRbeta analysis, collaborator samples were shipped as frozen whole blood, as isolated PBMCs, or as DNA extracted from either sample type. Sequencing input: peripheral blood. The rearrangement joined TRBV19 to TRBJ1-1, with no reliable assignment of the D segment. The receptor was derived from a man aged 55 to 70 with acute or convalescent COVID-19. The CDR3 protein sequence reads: CASSTELPSSGTEAFF. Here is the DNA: TGTGCCAGTAGTACCGAACTTCCTTCCTCCGGGACTGAAGCTTTCTTT.